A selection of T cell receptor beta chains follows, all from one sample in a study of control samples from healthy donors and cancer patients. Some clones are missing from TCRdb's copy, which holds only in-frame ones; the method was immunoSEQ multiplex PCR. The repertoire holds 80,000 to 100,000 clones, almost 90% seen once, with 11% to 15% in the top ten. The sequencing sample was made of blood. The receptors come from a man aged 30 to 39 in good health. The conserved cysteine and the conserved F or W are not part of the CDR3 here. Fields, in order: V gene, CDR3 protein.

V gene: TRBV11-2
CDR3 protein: ASSLGGQGEQY

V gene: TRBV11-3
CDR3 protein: ASSLGRLGDSYNEQF

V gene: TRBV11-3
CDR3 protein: ASSIPLGDGYT

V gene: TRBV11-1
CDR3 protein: ASSLVSVGANVLT

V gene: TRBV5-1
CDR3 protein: ASSSDLSGRAGETQY

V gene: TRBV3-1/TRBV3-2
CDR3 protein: ASSQTDRHYGYT

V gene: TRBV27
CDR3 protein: ASSFDISGANVLT

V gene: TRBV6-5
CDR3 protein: ASSLTRVNADTQY

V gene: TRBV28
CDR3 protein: ASSFYGTASYEQY

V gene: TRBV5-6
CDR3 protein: ASSLGGGSSPLH

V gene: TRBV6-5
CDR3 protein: ASTPDRNTEAF

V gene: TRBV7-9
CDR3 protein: ASSPRTSGSWNTGELF

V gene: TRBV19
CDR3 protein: ASRGTSRQETQY

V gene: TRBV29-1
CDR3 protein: SARDRASADTQY

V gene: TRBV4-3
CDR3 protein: ASSQDRRYGQGNTGELF

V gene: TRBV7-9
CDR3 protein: ASSLALGSPANYGYT

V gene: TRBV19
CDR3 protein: ASGPGSGELF

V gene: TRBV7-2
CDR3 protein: ASSFTSGGYNEQF

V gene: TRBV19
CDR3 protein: ASSTSGTPF

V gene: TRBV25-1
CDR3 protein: ASSDAGGLKTQY

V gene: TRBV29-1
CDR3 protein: SVGGQGANEQF

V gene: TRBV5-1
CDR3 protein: ASSWGGGLNNEQF

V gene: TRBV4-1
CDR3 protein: ASSQPDSYGYT

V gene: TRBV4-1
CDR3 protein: ASSQRQGLAANTGELF